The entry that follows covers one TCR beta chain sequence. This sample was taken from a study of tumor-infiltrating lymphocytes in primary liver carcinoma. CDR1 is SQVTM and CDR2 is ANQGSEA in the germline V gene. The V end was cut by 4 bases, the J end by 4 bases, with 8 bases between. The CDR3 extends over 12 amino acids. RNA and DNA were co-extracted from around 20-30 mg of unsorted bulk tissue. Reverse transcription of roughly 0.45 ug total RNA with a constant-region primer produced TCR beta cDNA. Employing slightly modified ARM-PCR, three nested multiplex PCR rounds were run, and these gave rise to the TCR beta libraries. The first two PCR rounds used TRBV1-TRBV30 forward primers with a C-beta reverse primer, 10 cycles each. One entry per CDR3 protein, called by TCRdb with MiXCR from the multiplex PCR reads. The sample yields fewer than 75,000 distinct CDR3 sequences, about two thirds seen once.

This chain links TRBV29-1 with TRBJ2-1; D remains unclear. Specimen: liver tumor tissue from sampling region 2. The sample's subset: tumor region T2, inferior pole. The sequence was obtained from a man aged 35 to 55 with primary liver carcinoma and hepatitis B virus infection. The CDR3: CSVGEVYNEQFF. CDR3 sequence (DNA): TGCAGCGTTGGAGAGGTATACAATGAGCAGTTCTTC.